This is a list of T cell receptor beta chains from one sample in a study of metastatic and nonmetastatic thyroid tumors. With MiXCR, TCRdb called clones anew from the PCR reads. This table has about 40,000 clones, about a sixth appearing once. The sample taken for sequencing was blood. These receptors were obtained from a female donor with papillary thyroid cancer or a benign thyroid nodule (not recorded which). Some clones in this sample may be carry-over from other donors' samples. CDR3s include the opening cysteine and the closing phenylalanine or tryptophan. Fields, in order: clone size, J gene, V gene, D gene, CDR3 DNA, CDR3 protein. The D gene is left open where the match is weak. Some rows have no size entry. The others give once, few or many, or a class for an expanded clone.

many | TRBJ2-3 | TRBV27 | - | TGTGCCAGCAGCCCTAGCGAACAGAGCACAGATACGCAGTATTTT | CASSPSEQSTDTQYF
medium-sized | TRBJ2-7 | TRBV6-1 | - | TGTGCCAGCAGTGGCGCACTCCGGGCCCCTAGCTCCTACGAGCAGTACTTC | CASSGALRAPSSYEQYF
few | TRBJ1-2 | TRBV19 | - | TGTGGCAGTAGTATATCCGGGGCTGCACACTATGGCTACACCTTC | CGSSISGAAHYGYTF
- | TRBJ2-1 | TRBV9 | - | TGTGCCAGCAGCGTAGATATCGGGAGTTCCAATGAGCAGTTCTTT | CASSVDIGSSNEQFF
many | TRBJ1-1 | TRBV2 | - | TGTGCCAGCAGTGAGGTCAGGAAAGGGAACACTGAAGCTTTCTTT | CASSEVRKGNTEAFF
many | TRBJ2-2 | TRBV7-8 | TRBD2 | TGTGCCAGCAGCTTAGGAAGTAGCGGGACGAACACCGGGGAGCTGTTTTTT | CASSLGSSGTNTGELFF
many | TRBJ1-2 | TRBV25-1 | TRBD1 | TGTGCCAGCAGTGAAGATGAGGGGGCGTCAAATGGCTACACCTTC | CASSEDEGASNGYTF
many | TRBJ1-2 | TRBV18 | - | TGTGCCAGCTCAACCGACAGGACTCCTAACTATGGCTACACCTTC | CASSTDRTPNYGYTF
once | TRBJ2-7 | TRBV3-1 | TRBD2 | TGTGCCAGCATCCGCCTCACGGGGACTAGCGGGAGGGGGGAGCAGTACTTC | CASIRLTGTSGRGEQYF
many | TRBJ2-1 | TRBV7-8 | TRBD2 | TGTGCCAGCAGCCGTAGCGGGAGGATAACTGAGCAGTTCTTC | CASSRSGRITEQFF
few | TRBJ1-2 | TRBV28 | - | TGTGCCAGCAGTTGTCCGGGGACACCTACGAGGGGCTACACCTTC | CASSCPGTPTRGYTF
many | TRBJ2-3 | TRBV11-3 | - | TGTGCCAGCAGCCCTGGAGTAGGCACAGATACGCAGTATTTT | CASSPGVGTDTQYF
medium-sized | TRBJ1-3 | TRBV6-1 | - | TGTGCCAGCAGTGAAGCAGCGACAGTCCACTCTGGAAACACCATATATTTT | CASSEAATVHSGNTIYF
many | TRBJ1-3 | TRBV24-1 | - | TGTGCCACCAGTGACGGGCTCCCTGGAAACACCATATATTTT | CATSDGLPGNTIYF
- | TRBJ2-2 | TRBV10-3 | - | TGTGCCATCAGTGCTCAGGGCCTCATAGACATAACCGGGGAGCTGTTTTTT | CAISAQGLIDITGELFF
many | TRBJ1-2 | TRBV18 | - | TGTGCCAGCTCACCATCGGTGGACCGAAATTATGGCTACACCTTC | CASSPSVDRNYGYTF
many | TRBJ1-5 | TRBV5-8 | - | TGTGCCAGCAGCTTGAACGGTTACGGACAGCCCCAGCATTTT | CASSLNGYGQPQHF
many | TRBJ2-7 | TRBV28 | - | TGTGCCAGCAGAGTTTCGGACGGGGGATACGAGCAGTACTTC | CASRVSDGGYEQYF
once | TRBJ1-4 | TRBV4-3 | - | TGCGCCAGCAGCCAAGATTTGGTGTACCGAGGGCTTAATGAAAAACTGTTTTTT | CASSQDLVYRGLNEKLFF
many | TRBJ1-1 | TRBV6-1 | - | TGTGCCAGCAGGGGTCGATCCGGCGGGGGCGCTGAAGCTTTCTTT | CASRGRSGGGAEAFF
many | TRBJ2-2 | TRBV14 | - | TGTGCCAGCAGCCAAGATGGCGGGTCGCGGACCGGGGAGCTGTTTTTT | CASSQDGGSRTGELFF
many | TRBJ1-1 | TRBV6-1 | TRBD1 | TGTGCCAGCAGTCCGTGGGACAGGGGATACACTGAAGCTTTCTTT | CASSPWDRGYTEAFF
- | TRBJ2-3 | TRBV12-5 | - | TGTGCTAGCGGATCGGATCTATCGGGAGTTCAAACTAGCACAGATACGCAGTATTTT | CASGSDLSGVQTSTDTQYF
few | TRBJ2-7 | TRBV7-9 | - | TGTGCCAGCAGTTTGCAGTCGGGAGAGCAGTACTTC | CASSLQSGEQYF